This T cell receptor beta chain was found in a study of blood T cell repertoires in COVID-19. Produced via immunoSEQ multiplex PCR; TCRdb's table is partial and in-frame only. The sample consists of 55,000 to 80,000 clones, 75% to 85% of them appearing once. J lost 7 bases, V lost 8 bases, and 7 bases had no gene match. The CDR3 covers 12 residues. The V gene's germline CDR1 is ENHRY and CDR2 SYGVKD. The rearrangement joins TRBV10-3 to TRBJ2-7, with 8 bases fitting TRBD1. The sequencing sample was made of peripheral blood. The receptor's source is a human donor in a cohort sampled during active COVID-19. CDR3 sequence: CAIRGQGWEQYF. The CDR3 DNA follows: TGTGCCATCCGTGGACAGGGCTGGGAGCAGTACTTC.